The source of this T cell receptor beta chain is a study of T cells in Graves' hyperthyroidism and ophthalmopathy. The CDR3 is made up of 15 amino acids. From germline, CDR1 is MNHEY and CDR2 SVGEGT. Trimming pared 6 bases from V and 5 bases from J, leaving 17 bases between. In the case of this clonotype: Its matching antigen is unknown. This clone may be a read error of a much larger clone one base away.

Disease duration under 2 months; hyperthyroidism patients were aged 18 to 65. Reasons for excluding patients were uncontrolled infection, other autoimmune disease, pregnancy or lactation. Whole-study results and caveats: Ophthalmopathy cases were set apart from stable hyperthyroidism by a 13 V-J model.

Amplification targeted TCR beta CDR3 regions from RNA transcripts. HTBI primers were employed in a first-round RT-PCR of the TCR CDR3. TCRdb re-called the multiplex PCR reads with MiXCR, one entry per CDR3 protein. The table records roughly 660,000 distinct CDR3 sequences, roughly 17% of them present only once. Sequencing used blood. The sequence came from a man between 50 and 59 years old with Graves' hyperthyroidism. The chain carries TRBV6-2 or TRBV6-3 and TRBJ1-5; D possibly corresponds to TRBD1 (6 bases). In DNA form, the CDR3 reads TGTGCCAGCAGAGGAGGACAGCGACAAGATCAGCCCCAGCATTTT. It specifies CASRGGQRQDQPQHF.